These 25 T cell receptor beta chains originate from one sample sequenced in a study of T cell responses to AZD1222 COVID-19 vaccine (dated by TCRdb to the early 2020s). What the time point label conveys for this sample: about 28 days (+/-7) after the second vaccine dose. Libraries came from the immunoSEQ multiplex PCR assay. In TCRdb, the immuneACCESS table is reduced to in-frame sequences with V and J assigned. These tables do not hold every clone; where another copy was compared, an unresolved V gene accounts for under half, and the others remain unexplained. The table for this sample lists 150,000 to 200,000 clones; 90% of them were counted only once. The ten biggest clones cover roughly 6% of the sample. Sequences were derived from peripheral blood, sampled 28 days after the second AZD1222 dose. The receptors were gathered from an adult who received the AZD1222 COVID-19 vaccine.

The V call is TRBV5-5, the J call TRBJ2-5; 7 bases agree with TRBD1. The CDR3 contains 14 residues. The junction had 9 bases not matched to a gene; V was cut back by 4 bases and J by 6 bases. The germline gives CDR1 SGHKS, CDR2 YYEKEE (reference sequence). The CDR3 DNA sequence: TGTGCCAGCAGCGAGCAAGGGGGCCGGAAGACCCAGTACTTC. Encoded protein: CASSEQGGRKTQYF.

Only one count was recorded for this clone. The chain has TRBV25-1 and TRBJ2-7; no reliable D call. The CDR3 has 14 amino acids. Germline loops: CDR1 MGHDK, CDR2 SYGVNS. The V gene lost 3 bases and the J gene lost 2 bases, with 11 bases spanning the gap. The CDR3 loop is CASSDTSLTYEQYF. CDR3 bases: TGTGCCAGCAGTGACACGTCACTAACCTACGAGCAGTACTTC.

CDR3 amino acids: CAWSIGHGEKLFF. The DNA of the CDR3 is TGTGCCTGGAGTATTGGGCATGGTGAAAAACTGTTTTTT. The V gene is TRBV30, the J gene TRBJ1-4, with unresolved D. CDR1 GTSNPN and CDR2 SVGIG come from the germline V gene (reference sequence). V lost 2 bases and J lost 7, with 11 bases in between. CDR3 length equals 13 residues.

The genes are TRBV7-9 and TRBJ1-2; D is uncertain. The V gene's germline CDR1 is SEHNR and CDR2 FQNEAQ (reference sequence). V dropped 5 bases and J dropped 8 bases, with 21 bases sitting between them. This CDR3 is 15 amino acids long. This CDR3 is CASSPMDSPGGGYTF. CDR3 nucleotides: TGTGCCAGCAGCCCCATGGACTCCCCGGGAGGGGGCTACACCTTC.

The V gene is TRBV6-6, the J gene TRBJ1-6; 8 bases fit TRBD1. This CDR3 region has 15 residues. CDR1 is MNHNY, CDR2 SVGAGI, per germline (reference sequence). The V and J ends lost 6 bases and 9 bases, in that order; junction bases with no gene match: 10. CDR3: CASRPAGTGLSPLHF. CDR3 sequence (DNA): TGTGCCAGCAGACCCGCCGGGACAGGTCTTTCACCCCTCCACTTT.

The chain carries TRBV27 and TRBJ2-1; 9 nucleotides line up with TRBD1. The CDR3 spans 16 residues. The germline V gene has CDR1 MNHEY and CDR2 SMNVEV (reference sequence). The trim removed 5 bases at V and 7 bases at J, leaving 12 bases unmatched. DNA of the CDR3: TGTGCCAGCAGTCCATTCCGGGACAGGGATTCTAATGAGCAGTTCTTC. As protein: CASSPFRDRDSNEQFF.

The chain recombines TRBV6-6 with TRBJ1-6; possible D gene TRBD1, 5 bases. This CDR3 spans 16 amino acids. From germline, CDR1 is MNHNY and CDR2 SVGAGI (reference sequence). Trimming took off 6 bases at V and 6 bases at J, with 18 bases between the two ends. CDR3 DNA sequence: TGTGCCAGCAGCCAGGGCCACCTCAGTCTTAATTCACCCCTCCACTTT. Amino acids: CASSQGHLSLNSPLHF.

V gene TRBV19 combines with J gene TRBJ1-5; TRBD1 matches at 8 bases. The J segment lost 8 bases and the V segment lost 4 bases, leaving 13 bases of the junction unmatched. The CDR3 runs 16 residues. Germline values: CDR1 LNHDA, CDR2 SQIVND (reference sequence). CDR3 bases: TGTGCCAGTAGTACATCCGGACAGGGAATGTTTAAGCCCCAGCATTTT. Amino acid sequence: CASSTSGQGMFKPQHF.

The CDR3 loop is CASSVGLAGTYEQYF. In nucleotides, the CDR3 is TGTGCCAGCAGCGTAGGACTAGCGGGGACCTACGAGCAGTACTTC. The chain couples TRBV9 to TRBJ2-7, with 11 bases fitting TRBD2. The length of the CDR3 is 15 residues. CDR1 SGDLS and CDR2 YYNGEE come from the germline V gene. The V gene end was trimmed by 0 bases and the J gene end by 2 bases; junction bases not matched to a gene: 1.

A remark on this clone: Germline and junction disagree at one end, which may indicate a read error. The chain carries TRBV11-2 and TRBJ1-4; D gene uncertain. The CDR3 totals 11 residues. The germline V gene has CDR1 SGHAT and CDR2 FQNNGV. CDR3 in amino acids: CASSKNEKLFF. The CDR3 region has the DNA TGTGCCAGCAGCAAAAATGAAAAGCTGTTTTTT.

The CDR3 DNA reads TGTGCCAGCAGCCCCGGACAGGGGGGTTGGTATGGCTACACCTTC. This translates into CASSPGQGGWYGYTF. V and J are TRBV7-2 and TRBJ1-2; the match to TRBD1 covers 10 bases. V trimming: 5 bases; J trimming: 5 bases; junction bases outside the gene matches: 8. Germline V lookup: CDR1 SGHTA, CDR2 FQGNSA. This CDR3 spans 15 amino acids.

Concerning this clone: A much more abundant neighbour one base away suggests this may be a read error. The chain couples TRBV19 to TRBJ1-2, with D unresolved. Germline CDR1 is LNHDA and CDR2 is SQIVND (reference sequence). This CDR3 has 11 amino acids. The CDR3, as DNA: TGTGCCAGTAGGACTGACTATGGCTACATCTTC. It encodes CASRTDYGYIF.

This clone has only a few counts. This rearrangement joins TRBV28 to TRBJ2-7; a weak D match, TRBD2 (5 bases). Trimming cost V 3 bases and J 3 bases, with 6 bases left between them. The CDR3 consists of 12 residues. The germline CDR1 and CDR2 sequences are MDHEN and SYDVKM. In nucleotides, the CDR3 is TGTGCCAGCAGTTTCGGGGTCTACGAGCAGTACTTC. It yields the protein CASSFGVYEQYF.

V is TRBV11-2 and J is TRBJ1-6; D gene unclear. The V and J ends lost 0 bases and 7 bases respectively, with 4 bases between them. In germline, CDR1 is SGHAT, CDR2 FQNNGV. This CDR3 has 13 amino acids. CDR3 protein: CASSLEVNSPLHF. DNA for the CDR3: TGTGCCAGCAGCTTAGAGGTGAATTCACCCCTCCACTTT.

The chain combines TRBV25-1 with TRBJ1-4; D is undetermined. Germline CDR1 and CDR2: MGHDK and SYGVNS. Trimming removed 4 bases at V and 5 bases at J, with 11 bases between. This CDR3 comprises 14 residues. The CDR3 DNA reads as TGTGCCAGCAGTGCGGGGTCCGTCAATGAAAAACTGTTTTTT. Translation: CASSAGSVNEKLFF.

The CDR3 reads CASSAPTSGKHEQYF. In DNA form, the CDR3 reads TGCGCCAGCAGCGCGCCGACTAGCGGGAAACACGAGCAGTACTTC. This chain joins TRBV5-1 and TRBJ2-7, with 11 bases that match TRBD2. With 4 bases clipped from V and 5 bases from J, the junction kept 8 bases outside the gene matches. The CDR3 runs to 15 residues. The germline V gene encodes CDR1 SGHRS and CDR2 YFSETQ.

The V call is TRBV5-1, the J call TRBJ1-1; TRBD1 aligns across 8 bases. Per the germline V gene, CDR1 is SGHRS and CDR2 is YFSETQ. V was clipped by 4 bases and J by 1 base; unmatched bases: 3. CDR3 size: 14 residues. This chain's CDR3 is CASSRQGTNTEAFF. CDR3 nucleotides: TGCGCCAGCAGCCGACAGGGGACGAACACTGAAGCTTTCTTT.

CDR3 protein: CASSFDGSTDTQYF. The CDR3 DNA is TGCGCCAGCAGCTTCGATGGGAGCACAGATACGCAGTATTTT. This chain uses TRBV5-1 with TRBJ2-3; no clear D gene. This CDR3 is 14 amino acids long. Germline CDR1 is SGHRS and CDR2 is YFSETQ. V gave up 2 bases and J gave up 0 bases, with 7 bases separating them.

The chain has TRBV2 and TRBJ1-2; no definite D call. The CDR3 totals 11 residues. From germline, CDR1 is SNHLY and CDR2 FYNNEI. The V and J ends lost 7 bases and 3 bases respectively, with 6 bases between them. The CDR3 coding sequence is TGTGCCAGCACGGTGGACTATGGCTACACCTTC. Its translation: CASTVDYGYTF.

On this clone: A read error may account for a junction end that differs from germline. This rearrangement joins TRBV18 to TRBJ1-1; D unresolved. This CDR3 has 14 amino acids. Germline V gene lookup returns CDR1 KGHSH and CDR2 LQKENI. DNA for the CDR3: TGTGCCAGCTCCCCACGGGAGGATAACACTGAAGCTTTCTTT. This gives the protein CASSPREDNTEAFF.

This clone was recorded once. The rearrangement uses TRBV20-1 and TRBJ1-2; the D is unclear. The V end lost 3 bases, the J end lost 7 bases, and 12 bases lay between the germline ends. The CDR3 spans 12 residues. CDR1 is DFQATT, CDR2 SNEGSKA, per germline (reference sequence). CDR3 region: CSASNLGGGYTF. CDR3 sequence (DNA): TGCAGTGCTAGTAATTTAGGAGGTGGCTACACCTTC.

The V gene is TRBV6-5, the J gene TRBJ1-2; TRBD1 is a possible D gene (5 bases). Between the trimmed V and J ends, which lost 8 bases and 3 bases, there was a span of 10 bases. Germline V lookup: CDR1 MNHEY, CDR2 SVGAGI. CDR3 length equals 12 residues. Written as DNA, the CDR3 is TGTGCCAGCGGGGAGGGACACTATGGCTACACCTTC. Protein sequence: CASGEGHYGYTF.

This clone was found once. This chain connects TRBV4-2 to TRBJ2-3, with 13 bases matching TRBD2. The CDR3 sequence is 19 residues long. The germline gives CDR1 LGHNA, CDR2 YNFKEQ. After removal of 1 base from V and 0 bases from J, the junction contained 7 bases not matched to a gene. The CDR3 protein is CASSQGLAGGRASTDTQYF. As DNA, the CDR3 is TGTGCCAGCAGCCAAGGACTAGCGGGGGGCCGTGCTAGCACAGATACGCAGTATTTT.

The table lists this clone with a count of one. The CDR3 DNA reads TGTGCCAGTAGGGCTCTTGATCAGCCCCAGCATTTT. Protein product: CASRALDQPQHF. The genes are TRBV19 and TRBJ1-5; D remains ambiguous. V was cut by 6 bases and J by 5 bases, with 8 bases left in between. The CDR3 has 12 residues. Germline assignment: CDR1 LNHDA and CDR2 SQIVND (reference sequence).

J is TRBJ2-1 and V is TRBV12-3 or TRBV12-4; a weak D match, TRBD1 (5 bases). The length of the CDR3 is 12 residues. V lost 3 bases to trimming and J lost 7 bases, with 7 bases between them. CDR3 amino acids: CASSFGQNEQFF. The DNA of the CDR3 is TGTGCCAGCAGTTTCGGACAAAATGAGCAGTTCTTC.